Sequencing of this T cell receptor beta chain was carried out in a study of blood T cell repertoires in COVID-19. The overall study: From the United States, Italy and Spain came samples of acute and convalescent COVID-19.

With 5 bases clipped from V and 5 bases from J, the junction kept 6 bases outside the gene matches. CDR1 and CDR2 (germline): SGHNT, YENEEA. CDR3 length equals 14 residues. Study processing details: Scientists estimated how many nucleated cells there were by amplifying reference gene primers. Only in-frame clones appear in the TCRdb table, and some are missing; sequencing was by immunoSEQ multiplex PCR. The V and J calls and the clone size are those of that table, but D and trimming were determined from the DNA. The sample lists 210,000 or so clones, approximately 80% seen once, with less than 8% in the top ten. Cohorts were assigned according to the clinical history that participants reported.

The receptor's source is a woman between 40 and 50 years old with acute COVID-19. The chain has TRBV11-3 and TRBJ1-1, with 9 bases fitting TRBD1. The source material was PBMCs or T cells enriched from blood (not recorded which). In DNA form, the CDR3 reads TGTGCCAGCAGCATACAGGGGGCGCAGACTGAAGCTTTCTTT. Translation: CASSIQGAQTEAFF. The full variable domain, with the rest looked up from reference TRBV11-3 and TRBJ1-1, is EAGVVQSPRYKIIEKKQPVAFWCNPISGHNTLYWYLQNLGQGPELLIRYENEEAVDDSQLPKDRFSAERLKGVDSTLKIQPAELGDSAVYLCASSIQGAQTEAFFGQGTRLTVV.